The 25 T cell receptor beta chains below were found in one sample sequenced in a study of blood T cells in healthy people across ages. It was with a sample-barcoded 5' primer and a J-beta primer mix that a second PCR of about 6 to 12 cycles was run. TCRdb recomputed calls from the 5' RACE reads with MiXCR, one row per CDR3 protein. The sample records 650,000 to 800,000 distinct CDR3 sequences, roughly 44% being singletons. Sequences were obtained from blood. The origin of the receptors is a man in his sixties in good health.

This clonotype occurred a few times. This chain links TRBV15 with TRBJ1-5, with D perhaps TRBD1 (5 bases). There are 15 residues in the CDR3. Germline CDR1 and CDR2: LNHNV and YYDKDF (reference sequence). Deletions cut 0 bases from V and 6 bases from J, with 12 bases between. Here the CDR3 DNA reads TGTGCCACCAGCAGAGATCCATCAGGGATTCAGCCCCAGCATTTT. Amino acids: CATSRDPSGIQPQHF. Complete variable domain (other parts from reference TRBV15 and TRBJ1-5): DAMVIQNPRYQVTQFGKPVTLSCSQTLNHNVMYWYQQKSSQAPKLLFHYYDKDFNNEADTPDNFQSRRPNTSFCFLDIRSPGLGDTAMYLCATSRDPSGIQPQHFGDGTRLSIL.

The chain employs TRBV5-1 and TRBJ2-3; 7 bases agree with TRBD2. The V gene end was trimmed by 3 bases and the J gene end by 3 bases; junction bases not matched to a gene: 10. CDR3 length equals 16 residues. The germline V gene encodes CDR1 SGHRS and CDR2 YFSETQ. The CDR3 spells CASSYGTTLKTDTQYF. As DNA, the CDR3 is TGCGCCAGCAGCTATGGGACTACTTTAAAGACAGATACGCAGTATTTT.

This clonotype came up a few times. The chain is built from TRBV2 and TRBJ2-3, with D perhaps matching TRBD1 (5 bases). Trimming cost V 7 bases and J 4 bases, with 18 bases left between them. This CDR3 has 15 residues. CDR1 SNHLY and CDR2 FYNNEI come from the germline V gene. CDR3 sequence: CASKPRTRIADTQYF. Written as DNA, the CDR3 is TGTGCCAGCAAACCCCGGACACGGATAGCAGATACGCAGTATTTT. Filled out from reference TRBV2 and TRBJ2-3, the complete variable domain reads EPEVTQTPSHQVTQMGQEVILRCVPISNHLYFYWYRQILGQKVEFLVSFYNNEISEKSEIFDDQFSVERPDGSNFTLKIRSTKLEDSAMYFCASKPRTRIADTQYFGPGTRLTVL.

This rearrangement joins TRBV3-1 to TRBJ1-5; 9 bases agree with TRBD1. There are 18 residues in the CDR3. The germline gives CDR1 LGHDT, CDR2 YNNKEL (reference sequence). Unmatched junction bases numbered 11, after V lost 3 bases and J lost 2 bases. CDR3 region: CASSQAGQGGGGNQPQHF. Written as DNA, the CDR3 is TGTGCCAGCAGCCAGGCGGGACAGGGCGGGGGAGGCAATCAGCCCCAGCATTTT.

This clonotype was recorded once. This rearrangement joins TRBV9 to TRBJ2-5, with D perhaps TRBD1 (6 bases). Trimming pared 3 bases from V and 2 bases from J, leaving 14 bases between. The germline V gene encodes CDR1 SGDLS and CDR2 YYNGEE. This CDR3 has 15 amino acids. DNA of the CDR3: TGTGCCAGCAGCGCAATGGGGACAACGCAAGAGACCCAGTACTTC. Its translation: CASSAMGTTQETQYF. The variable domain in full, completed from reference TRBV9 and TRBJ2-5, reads DSGVTQTPKHLITATGQRVTLRCSPRSGDLSVYWYQQSLDQGLQFLIQYYNGEERAKGNILERFSAQQFPDLHSELNLSSLELGDSALYFCASSAMGTTQETQYFGPGTRLLVL.

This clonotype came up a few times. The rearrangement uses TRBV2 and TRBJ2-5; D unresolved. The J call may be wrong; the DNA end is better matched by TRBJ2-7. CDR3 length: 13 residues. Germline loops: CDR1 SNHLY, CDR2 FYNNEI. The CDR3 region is CASSEGQLYEQYF. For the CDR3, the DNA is TGTGCCAGCAGTGAAGGTCAACTCTACGAGCAGTACTTC.

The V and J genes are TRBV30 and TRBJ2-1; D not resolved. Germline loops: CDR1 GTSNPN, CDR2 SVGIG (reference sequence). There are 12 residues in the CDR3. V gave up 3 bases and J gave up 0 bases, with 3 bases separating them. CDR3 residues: CAWRSSYNEQFF. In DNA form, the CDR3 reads TGTGCCTGGAGGAGCTCCTACAATGAGCAGTTCTTC.

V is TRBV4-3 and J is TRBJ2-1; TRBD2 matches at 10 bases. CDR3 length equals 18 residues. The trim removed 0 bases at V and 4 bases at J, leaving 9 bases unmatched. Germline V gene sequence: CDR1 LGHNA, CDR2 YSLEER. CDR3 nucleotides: TGCGCCAGCAGCCAAGATGTAGTGGAGCGGGGGGGGTACAATGAGCAGTTCTTC. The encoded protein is CASSQDVVERGGYNEQFF.

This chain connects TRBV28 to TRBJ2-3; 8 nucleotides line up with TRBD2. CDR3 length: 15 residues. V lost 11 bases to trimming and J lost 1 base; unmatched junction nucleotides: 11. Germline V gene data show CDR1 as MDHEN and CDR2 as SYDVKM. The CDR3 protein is CACGRTGGRTDTQYF. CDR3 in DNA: TGTGCCTGCGGGAGGACGGGGGGCCGCACAGATACGCAGTATTTT.

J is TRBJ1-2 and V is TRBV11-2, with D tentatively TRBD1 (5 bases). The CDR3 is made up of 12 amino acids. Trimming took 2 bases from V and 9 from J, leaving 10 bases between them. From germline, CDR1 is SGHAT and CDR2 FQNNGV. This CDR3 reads CASSLTGRSYTF. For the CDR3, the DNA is TGTGCCAGCAGCTTAACAGGTCGGAGCTACACCTTC.

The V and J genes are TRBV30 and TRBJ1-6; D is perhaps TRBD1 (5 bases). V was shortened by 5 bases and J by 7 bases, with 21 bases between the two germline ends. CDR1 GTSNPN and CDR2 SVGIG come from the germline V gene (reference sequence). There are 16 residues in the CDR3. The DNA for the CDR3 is TGTGCCTGGGGACCGCGGGACCGCCGCCCAAATTCACCCCTCCACTTT. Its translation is CAWGPRDRRPNSPLHF. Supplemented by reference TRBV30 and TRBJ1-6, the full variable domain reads SQTIHQWPATLVQPVGSPLSLECTVEGTSNPNLYWYRQAAGRGLQLLFYSVGIGQISSEVPQNLSASRPQDRQFILSSKKLLLSDSGFYLCAWGPRDRRPNSPLHFGNGTRLTVT.

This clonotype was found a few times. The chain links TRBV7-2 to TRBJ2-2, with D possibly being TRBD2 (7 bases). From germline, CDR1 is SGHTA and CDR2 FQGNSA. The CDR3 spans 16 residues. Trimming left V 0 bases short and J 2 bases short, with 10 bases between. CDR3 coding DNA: TGTGCCAGCAGCTTAGCTGGCGGGGGCAACACCGGGGAGCTGTTTTTT. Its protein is CASSLAGGGNTGELFF.

The CDR3, as DNA: TGTGCCAGCAGCGTACAGGACAGGGGAGCCGGGGAGCTGTTTTTT. As protein: CASSVQDRGAGELFF. The rearrangement uses TRBV9 and TRBJ2-2, with 9 bases identical to TRBD1. V shed 1 base and J 6 bases; nucleotides not matched to a gene: 4. This CDR3 is built from 15 residues. Germline assignment: CDR1 SGDLS and CDR2 YYNGEE.

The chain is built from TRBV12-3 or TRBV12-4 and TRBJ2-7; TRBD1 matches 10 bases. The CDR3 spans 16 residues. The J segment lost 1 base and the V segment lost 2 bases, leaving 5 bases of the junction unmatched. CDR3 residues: CASSLSRTGGSYEQYF. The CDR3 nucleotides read TGTGCCAGCAGTTTATCCCGGACAGGGGGATCCTACGAGCAGTACTTC.

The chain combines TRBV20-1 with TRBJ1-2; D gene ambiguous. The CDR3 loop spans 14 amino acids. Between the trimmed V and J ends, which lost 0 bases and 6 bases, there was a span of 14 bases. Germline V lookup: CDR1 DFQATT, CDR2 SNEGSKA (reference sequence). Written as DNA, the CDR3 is TGCAGTGCTAGAGATTCGGGGTTGGTGCATGGCTACACCTTC. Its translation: CSARDSGLVHGYTF.

The CDR3 loop reads CASSLVGFYGYTF. CDR3 coding DNA: TGTGCCAGCAGCTTAGTAGGGTTCTATGGCTACACCTTC. The chain carries TRBV7-9 and TRBJ1-2; D call uncertain. CDR1 and CDR2 (germline): SEHNR, FQNEAQ (reference sequence). The CDR3 length is 13 residues. The ends were cut back, 1 base at V and 4 bases at J, with 7 bases in the middle.

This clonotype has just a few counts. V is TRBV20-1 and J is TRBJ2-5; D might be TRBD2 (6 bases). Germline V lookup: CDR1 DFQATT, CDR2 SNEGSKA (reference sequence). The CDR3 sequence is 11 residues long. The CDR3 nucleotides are TGCACCTCGGACTACCGAGAGACCCAGTACTTC. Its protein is CTSDYRETQYF.

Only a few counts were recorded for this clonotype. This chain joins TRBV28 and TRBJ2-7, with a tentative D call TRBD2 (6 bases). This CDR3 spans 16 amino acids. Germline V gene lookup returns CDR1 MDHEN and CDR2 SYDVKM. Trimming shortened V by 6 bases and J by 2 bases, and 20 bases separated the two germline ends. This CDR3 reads CASRGGRRGVTYEQYF. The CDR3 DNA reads TGTGCCAGCAGGGGGGGTAGGCGGGGTGTCACCTACGAGCAGTACTTC.

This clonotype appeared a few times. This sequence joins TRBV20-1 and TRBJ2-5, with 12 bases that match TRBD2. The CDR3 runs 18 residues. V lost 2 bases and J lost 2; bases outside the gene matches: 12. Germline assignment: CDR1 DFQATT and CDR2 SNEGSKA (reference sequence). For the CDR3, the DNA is TGCAGTGCTAGATCCGGGGGACTAGCGGGTCGGAGACAAGAGACCCAGTACTTC. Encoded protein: CSARSGGLAGRRQETQYF.

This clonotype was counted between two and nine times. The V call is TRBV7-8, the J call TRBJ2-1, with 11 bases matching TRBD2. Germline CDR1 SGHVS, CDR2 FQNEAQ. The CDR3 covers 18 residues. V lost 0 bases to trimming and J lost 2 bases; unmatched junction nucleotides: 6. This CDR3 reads CASSLARLAGLPYNEQFF. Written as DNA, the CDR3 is TGTGCCAGCAGCTTAGCCCGACTAGCGGGGTTACCCTACAATGAGCAGTTCTTC.

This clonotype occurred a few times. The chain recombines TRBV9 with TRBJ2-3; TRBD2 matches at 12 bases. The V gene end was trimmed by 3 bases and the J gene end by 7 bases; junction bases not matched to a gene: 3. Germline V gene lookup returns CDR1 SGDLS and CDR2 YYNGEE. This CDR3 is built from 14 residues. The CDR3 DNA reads TGTGCCAGCAGCGCGACTAGCGGGGGTTATACGCAGTATTTT. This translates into CASSATSGGYTQYF.

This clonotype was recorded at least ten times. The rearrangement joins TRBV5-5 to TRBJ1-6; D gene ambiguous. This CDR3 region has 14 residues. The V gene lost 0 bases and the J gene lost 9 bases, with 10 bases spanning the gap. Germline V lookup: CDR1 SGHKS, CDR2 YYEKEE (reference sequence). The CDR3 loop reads CASSLEGIGSPLHF. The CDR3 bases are TGTGCCAGCAGCTTGGAGGGCATAGGTTCACCCCTCCACTTT.

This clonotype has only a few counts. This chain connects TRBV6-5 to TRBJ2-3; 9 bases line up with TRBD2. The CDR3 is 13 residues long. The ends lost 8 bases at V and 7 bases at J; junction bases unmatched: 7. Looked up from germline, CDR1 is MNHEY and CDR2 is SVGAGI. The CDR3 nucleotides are TGTGCCAGCGGGGCTAGCGGGGTAAATACGCAGTATTTT. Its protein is CASGASGVNTQYF.

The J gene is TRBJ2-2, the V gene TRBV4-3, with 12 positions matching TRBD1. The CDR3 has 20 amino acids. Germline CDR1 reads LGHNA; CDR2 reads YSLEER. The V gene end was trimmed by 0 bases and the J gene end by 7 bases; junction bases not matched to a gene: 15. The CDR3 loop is CASSQDHKGQGASRGGELFF. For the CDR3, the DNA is TGCGCCAGCAGCCAAGATCACAAGGGACAGGGGGCGTCGCGGGGCGGGGAGCTGTTTTTT.

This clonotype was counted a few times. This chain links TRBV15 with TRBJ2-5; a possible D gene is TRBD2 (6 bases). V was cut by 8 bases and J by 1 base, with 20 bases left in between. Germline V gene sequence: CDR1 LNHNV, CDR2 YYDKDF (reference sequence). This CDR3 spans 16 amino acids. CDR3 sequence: CATSPSWAGPQETQYF. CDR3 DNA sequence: TGTGCCACCTCTCCCTCCTGGGCGGGGCCCCAAGAGACCCAGTACTTC.